The rows below give T cell receptor beta chains drawn from one sample of a study of T cell repertoires in ileal Crohn's disease. Sequencing was performed with immunoSEQ multiplex PCR; in TCRdb, only in-frame clones are kept and a portion is missing. In the table there are more than 12,000 clones, over 65% of which are singletons. Sequencing input: ileal tissue. These receptor sequences come from an adult with Crohn's disease. CDR3s include the opening cysteine and the closing phenylalanine or tryptophan. A D gene is named only where the DNA matches it firmly. Not every row has a clone size; where given, it reads once, few, many or a size class.

V: TRBV5-1
J: TRBJ2-1
D: .
length: 13
size: .
CDR3: CASSLADYNEQFF
DNA: TGCGCCAGCAGCTTGGCAGACTACAATGAGCAGTTCTTC

V: TRBV6-6
J: TRBJ2-7
D: TRBD1
length: 14
size: .
CDR3: CASRPRDRGYEQYF
DNA: TGTGCCAGCAGACCCCGGGACAGGGGCTACGAGCAGTACTTC

V: TRBV7-2
J: TRBJ2-2
D: .
length: 15
size: .
CDR3: CASSTSFGSGGELFF
DNA: TGTGCCAGCAGCACAAGTTTCGGGTCCGGCGGGGAGCTGTTTTTT

V: TRBV29-1
J: TRBJ2-4
D: TRBD1
length: 19
size: .
CDR3: CSVVLKPGTGLVTKNIQYF
DNA: TGCAGCGTTGTTCTCAAGCCCGGGACAGGGTTGGTAACCAAAAACATTCAGTACTTC

V: TRBV6-1
J: TRBJ2-1
D: TRBD1
length: 16
size: .
CDR3: CASSDTAGTGRAGQFF
DNA: TGTGCCAGCAGTGATACAGCCGGGACAGGGCGCGCTGGGCAGTTCTTC

V: TRBV6-5
J: TRBJ1-1
D: .
length: 11
size: .
CDR3: CASRADSEAFF
DNA: TGTGCCAGCAGGGCGGACTCTGAAGCTTTCTTT

V: TRBV7-2
J: TRBJ2-1
D: .
length: 15
size: .
CDR3: CASSPLAGAYNEQFF
DNA: TGTGCCAGCAGCCCCCTGGCGGGGGCTTACAATGAGCAGTTCTTC

V: TRBV5-1
J: TRBJ2-2
D: TRBD2
length: 18
size: .
CDR3: CASSLTIAGGSNTGELFF
DNA: TGCGCCAGCAGCCTAACAATAGCGGGGGGGTCGAACACCGGGGAGCTGTTTTTT

V: TRBV28
J: TRBJ1-2
D: .
length: 12
size: .
CDR3: CASSLSGVGYTF
DNA: TGTGCCAGCAGTTTATCAGGGGTTGGCTACACCTTC

V: TRBV23-1
J: TRBJ1-2
D: TRBD1
length: 15
size: .
CDR3: CASSLQGAIDYGYTF
DNA: TGCGCCAGCAGCCTGCAGGGGGCGATTGACTATGGCTACACCTTC

V: TRBV28
J: TRBJ1-4
D: .
length: 14
size: .
CDR3: CASRPGTSNEKLFF
DNA: TGTGCCAGCAGACCCGGGACATCTAATGAAAAACTGTTTTTT

V: TRBV7-8
J: TRBJ1-2
D: .
length: 12
size: .
CDR3: CASSSPSYGYTF
DNA: TGTGCCAGCAGCTCCCCTAGCTACGGCTACACCTTC

V: TRBV30
J: TRBJ1-5
D: .
length: 13
size: medium-sized
CDR3: CAWSEGVHQPQHF
DNA: TGTGCCTGGAGCGAAGGGGTCCATCAGCCCCAGCATTTT

V: TRBV7-8
J: TRBJ2-7
D: TRBD2
length: 14
size: .
CDR3: CASSFSGETYEQYF
DNA: TGTGCCAGCAGCTTTAGCGGGGAGACCTACGAGCAGTACTTC

V: TRBV10-3
J: TRBJ1-1
D: TRBD1
length: 15
size: .
CDR3: CAISGLNRGNTEAFF
DNA: TGTGCCATCAGTGGCCTGAACAGGGGGAACACTGAAGCTTTCTTT

V: TRBV28
J: TRBJ1-6
D: TRBD1
length: 17
size: medium-sized
CDR3: CASSLPITGGEDSPLHF
DNA: TGTGCCAGCAGTTTACCCATTACAGGGGGCGAGGATTCACCCCTCCACTTT

V: TRBV19
J: TRBJ1-4
D: .
length: 15
size: few
CDR3: CASSTSGLRNEKLFF
DNA: TGTGCCAGTAGTACTTCAGGGCTCCGGAATGAAAAACTGTTTTTT

V: TRBV7-3
J: TRBJ2-3
D: TRBD1
length: 18
size: .
CDR3: CASSYSRGRTTSTDTQYF
DNA: TGTGCCAGCAGCTACTCAAGGGGGCGAACCACTAGCACAGATACGCAGTATTTT

V: TRBV18
J: TRBJ2-7
D: TRBD1
length: 15
size: few
CDR3: CASSPGQGKSYEQYF
DNA: TGTGCCAGCTCCCCAGGACAGGGAAAATCCTACGAGCAGTACTTC

V: TRBV6-1
J: TRBJ1-4
D: TRBD1
length: 15
size: .
CDR3: CASSDPGTGNEKLFF
DNA: TGTGCCAGCAGTGATCCCGGGACAGGGAATGAAAAACTGTTTTTT

V: TRBV7-9
J: TRBJ2-5
D: .
length: 13
size: .
CDR3: CASSLSGIQTQYF
DNA: TGTGCCAGCAGCTTATCAGGGATACAGACCCAGTACTTC

V: TRBV6-6
J: TRBJ1-2
D: .
length: 13
size: few
CDR3: CASSYSNSPGYTF
DNA: TGTGCCAGCAGTTACTCGAATAGCCCTGGCTACACCTTC

V: TRBV18
J: TRBJ1-3
D: .
length: 16
size: few
CDR3: CASSPRARNSGNTIYF
DNA: TGTGCCAGCTCACCACGGGCACGAAACTCTGGAAACACCATATATTTT

V: TRBV30
J: TRBJ1-6
D: .
length: 12
size: .
CDR3: CAWSGMNSPLHF
DNA: TGTGCCTGGAGTGGTATGAATTCACCCCTCCACTTT

V: TRBV28
J: TRBJ2-5
D: TRBD1
length: 17
size: once
CDR3: CASRTNRDRGSQETQYF
DNA: TGTGCCAGCAGGACTAACCGGGACAGGGGTAGCCAAGAGACCCAGTACTTC

V: TRBV7-8
J: TRBJ1-5
D: .
length: 16
size: .
CDR3: CASSLVPGNSNQPQHF
DNA: TGTGCCAGCAGCTTAGTGCCAGGGAATAGCAATCAGCCCCAGCATTTT

V: TRBV7-8
J: TRBJ2-1
D: TRBD2
length: 16
size: .
CDR3: CASSLAGRGGYNEQFF
DNA: TGTGCCAGCAGCTTAGCGGGACGGGGGGGATACAATGAGCAGTTCTTC

V: TRBV5-1
J: TRBJ2-3
D: .
length: 16
size: .
CDR3: CASSLLGAGGSDTQYF
DNA: TGCGCCAGCAGCTTGTTAGGGGCAGGGGGGTCAGATACGCAGTATTTT

V: TRBV9
J: TRBJ1-6
D: .
length: 17
size: .
CDR3: CASSVKNTWSYNSPLHF
DNA: TGTGCCAGCAGCGTCAAAAACACCTGGTCCTATAATTCACCCCTCCACTTT

V: TRBV29-1
J: TRBJ2-3
D: TRBD2
length: 13
size: .
CDR3: CSKTRLGGDTQYF
DNA: TGCAGTAAGACTCGCCTGGGGGGGGATACGCAGTATTTT

V: TRBV11-2
J: TRBJ2-2
D: TRBD1
length: 16
size: once
CDR3: CASSLVRDRGAGELFF
DNA: TGTGCCAGCAGCTTAGTCAGGGACAGGGGAGCCGGGGAGCTGTTTTTT

V: TRBV7-2
J: TRBJ2-2
D: .
length: 12
size: .
CDR3: CASSRATGELFF
DNA: TGTGCCAGCAGCCGCGCCACCGGGGAGCTGTTTTTT

V: TRBV28
J: TRBJ2-1
D: TRBD2
length: 14
size: .
CDR3: CASSLGLTHREQFF
DNA: TGTGCCAGCAGTTTGGGACTAACTCACCGCGAGCAGTTCTTC

V: TRBV5-4
J: TRBJ2-3
D: .
length: 15
size: .
CDR3: CASSPVVVQPDTQYF
DNA: TGTGCCAGCAGCCCCGTCGTGGTACAGCCCGATACGCAGTATTTT

V: TRBV5-1
J: TRBJ1-4
D: TRBD1
length: 13
size: few
CDR3: CASSGTENEKLFF
DNA: TGCGCCAGCTCCGGGACAGAGAATGAAAAACTGTTTTTT

V: TRBV6-4
J: TRBJ2-2
D: .
length: 15
size: .
CDR3: CASSDGLAGTGELFF
DNA: TGTGCCAGCAGTGACGGTTTAGCCGGCACCGGGGAGCTGTTTTTT

V: TRBV6-4
J: TRBJ2-3
D: .
length: 14
size: .
CDR3: CASSSETASDTQYF
DNA: TGTGCCAGCAGTTCGGAGACCGCATCAGATACGCAGTATTTT

V: TRBV19
J: TRBJ2-2
D: TRBD2
length: 15
size: .
CDR3: CASSHLGGGTGELFF
DNA: TGTGCCAGTAGTCATCTGGGGGGGGGCACCGGGGAGCTGTTTTTT

V: TRBV5-6
J: TRBJ1-1
D: .
length: 13
size: few
CDR3: CASNARWREGAFF
DNA: TGTGCCAGCAACGCGAGGTGGCGGGAAGGGGCTTTCTTT

V: TRBV5-1
J: TRBJ2-5
D: TRBD2
length: 16
size: .
CDR3: CASSLVQRGGQETQYF
DNA: TGCGCCAGCAGCTTGGTACAGCGGGGGGGCCAAGAGACCCAGTACTTC

V: TRBV25-1
J: TRBJ2-3
D: .
length: 13
size: .
CDR3: CASSGQGTDTQYF
DNA: TGTGCCAGCAGTGGACAGGGCACAGATACGCAGTATTTT

V: TRBV30
J: TRBJ1-4
D: .
length: 17
size: .
CDR3: CAWSPTGTFATNEKLFF
DNA: TGTGCCTGGAGTCCCACAGGAACTTTTGCAACTAATGAAAAACTGTTTTTT

V: TRBV10-2
J: TRBJ2-3
D: TRBD2
length: 16
size: once
CDR3: CASSAGRGGFTDTQYF
DNA: TGCGCCAGCAGTGCGGGGCGGGGGGGATTCACAGATACGCAGTATTTT

V: TRBV4-3
J: TRBJ1-5
D: .
length: 16
size: .
CDR3: CASSQDLQVSRQPQHF
DNA: TGCGCCAGCAGCCAAGATCTTCAGGTTTCGCGTCAGCCCCAGCATTTT

V: TRBV28
J: TRBJ2-5
D: TRBD2
length: 14
size: .
CDR3: CASSRGLAGETQYF
DNA: TGTGCCAGCAGTCGTGGACTAGCGGGAGAGACCCAGTACTTC

V: TRBV29-1
J: TRBJ2-2
D: TRBD1
length: 13
size: .
CDR3: CSVQTGDAGELFF
DNA: TGCAGCGTCCAGACAGGGGATGCCGGGGAGCTGTTTTTT

V: TRBV18
J: TRBJ2-7
D: TRBD1
length: 17
size: .
CDR3: CASSRQPFTGQSYEQYF
DNA: TGTGCCAGCTCGCGACAACCTTTTACGGGACAGTCCTACGAGCAGTACTTC

V: TRBV6-1
J: TRBJ2-1
D: .
length: 15
size: .
CDR3: CASSDFAGKGNEQFF
DNA: TGTGCCAGCAGTGATTTTGCAGGGAAAGGCAATGAGCAGTTCTTC

V: TRBV6-5
J: TRBJ2-7
D: .
length: 12
size: .
CDR3: CASSRGAYEQYF
DNA: TGTGCCAGCAGCAGGGGCGCCTACGAGCAGTACTTC

V: TRBV6-5
J: TRBJ2-1
D: TRBD2
length: 15
size: .
CDR3: CASGGEAGGYNEQFF
DNA: TGTGCCAGCGGGGGGGAAGCGGGGGGATACAATGAGCAGTTCTTC